The present TCR beta chain was sequenced within a study of blood T cell repertoires in COVID-19. This CDR3 is built from 12 residues. V lost 6 bases, J lost 3 bases, and 8 bases lay in between. Using immunoSEQ multiplex PCR, the repertoire was profiled, and TCRdb retains in-frame clones only, with some absent. This sample yields over 150,000 clones, of which approximately 85% are seen a single time; approximately 10% belongs to the top ten. Sequencing was done on a sample of PBMCs or T cells enriched from blood (not recorded which). This chain links TRBV12-3 or TRBV12-4 with TRBJ1-1; D is unresolved. The sequence was obtained from a man aged 35-49 years who had recovered from COVID-19. The CDR3 DNA follows: TGTGCCAGCAGCCTTCAGTACACTGAAGCTTTCTTT. Translating gives CASSLQYTEAFF.